The 27 T cell receptor beta chains presented below share a single source sample, sequenced in a study of identical twins. TCRdb reprocessed the 5' RACE reads with MiXCR, giving one entry per CDR3 protein. The sample records 1.5 million to 2 million distinct CDR3 sequences, 25% to 35% being singletons. Sequenced material: cord blood. The receptors were gathered from a newborn girl in good health.

In its sample, this clonotype was seen a few times. The chain employs TRBV6-2 or TRBV6-3 and TRBJ1-5; the D is unclear. Trimming pared 6 bases from V and 2 bases from J, leaving 8 bases between. The CDR3 has 13 amino acids. The V gene's germline CDR1 is MNHEY and CDR2 SVGEGT. DNA of the CDR3: TGTGCCAGCAGATACCTGGGCAATCAGCCCCAGCATTTT. Translated: CASRYLGNQPQHF.

The chain employs TRBV10-3 and TRBJ2-7; D is uncertain. The CDR3 spans 16 residues. Trimming stripped 2 bases from V and 7 bases from J, with 21 bases between. Germline values: CDR1 ENHRY, CDR2 SYGVKD. Here the CDR3 DNA reads TGTGCCATCAGTGAGGACAATAGAGGTGGGTTGGATGAGCAGTACTTC. It yields the protein CAISEDNRGGLDEQYF.

The rearrangement uses TRBV12-3 or TRBV12-4 and TRBJ2-1; D gene uncertain. V lost 3 bases and J lost 0, with 9 bases in between. The CDR3 length is 15 residues. This CDR3 is CASSFSGPSYNEQFF. The DNA for the CDR3 is TGTGCCAGCAGTTTTAGTGGGCCCTCCTACAATGAGCAGTTCTTC.

As DNA, the CDR3 is TGCAGTGCTAGGGTGGGCAGGGCTCTCGGAAACACCATATATTTT. Its protein product is CSARVGRALGNTIYF. The chain carries TRBV20-1 and TRBJ1-3; tentative D call: TRBD1 (5 bases). Germline assignment: CDR1 DFQATT and CDR2 SNEGSKA (reference sequence). This CDR3 has 15 amino acids. V gave up 3 bases and J gave up 4 bases, with 16 bases separating them.

The V gene is TRBV20-1, the J gene TRBJ2-3, with TRBD2 identical over 11 bases. CDR1 DFQATT and CDR2 SNEGSKA come from the germline V gene (reference sequence). Germline trimming cut 6 bases from V and 9 bases from J; bases unmatched to any gene: 14. The CDR3 spans 15 residues. The CDR3 here is CSATVFSGRARTQYF. As DNA, the CDR3 is TGCAGTGCCACAGTATTTAGCGGGAGGGCCCGGACGCAGTATTTT.

In this sample, this clonotype turned up a few times. Given a much more abundant clone one base away, this may be a read error. This chain links TRBV5-1 with TRBJ2-1, with a tentative D call TRBD1 (6 bases). The CDR3 covers 15 residues. From germline, CDR1 is SGHRS and CDR2 YFSETQ. Trimming pared 0 bases from V and 0 bases from J, leaving 7 bases between. The CDR3 bases are TGCGCCAGCAGCTTGGAGGACAGCTCCTACAATGAGCAGTTCTTC. Residues: CASSLEDSSYNEQFF.

The chain couples TRBV3-1 to TRBJ2-1, with D possibly being TRBD1 or TRBD2 (5 bases each). The end of the DNA is better explained by TRBJ2-7, so the J call may be wrong. The germline gives CDR1 LGHDT, CDR2 YNNKEL (reference sequence). This CDR3 has 15 amino acids. CDR3 sequence (DNA): TGTGCCAGCAGCCAATACTTACCAGGGACCAATGAGCAGTACTTC. Translating gives CASSQYLPGTNEQYF.

The chain couples TRBV5-1 to TRBJ2-5; 8 bases agree with TRBD2. The CDR3 spans 15 residues. From germline, CDR1 is SGHRS and CDR2 YFSETQ. V was pared by 3 bases and J by 5 bases, with 9 bases of the junction left unmatched. CDR3 sequence reads: CASSSLSGARETQYF. DNA of the CDR3: TGCGCCAGCAGCTCCCTTAGCGGGGCCCGGGAGACCCAGTACTTC. Complete variable domain (other parts from reference TRBV5-1 and TRBJ2-5): KAGVTQTPRYLIKTRGQQVTLSCSPISGHRSVSWYQQTPGQGLQFLFEYFSETQRNKGNFPGRFSGRQFSNSRSEMNVSTLELGDSALYLCASSSLSGARETQYFGPGTRLLVL.

This clonotype was recorded a few times. The V and J genes are TRBV4-2 and TRBJ1-5, with 7 bases fitting TRBD1. The ends lost 0 bases at V and 5 bases at J; junction bases unmatched: 4. Germline CDR1 is LGHNA and CDR2 is YNFKEQ. CDR3 length equals 15 residues. In nucleotides, the CDR3 is TGTGCCAGCAGCCAAGATGGCAGGGGGGATCAGCCCCAGCATTTT. This gives the protein CASSQDGRGDQPQHF.

The chain joins TRBV2 to TRBJ2-3; no clear D. The CDR3 has 16 amino acids. V gave up 4 bases and J gave up 7 bases, with 21 bases separating them. Looked up from germline, CDR1 is SNHLY and CDR2 is FYNNEI. The CDR3 DNA sequence: TGTGCCAGCAGTGTTGTTCGGCTAGGCCTCATCTATACGCAGTATTTT. It yields the protein CASSVVRLGLIYTQYF.

This sequence joins TRBV7-2 and TRBJ2-3; a weak D match, TRBD2 (5 bases). The CDR3 sequence is 15 residues long. The ends were cut back, 1 base at V and 0 bases at J, with 8 bases in the middle. The germline V gene has CDR1 SGHTA and CDR2 FQGNSA. CDR3 loop: CASSLEASSTDTQYF. The CDR3 DNA is TGTGCCAGCAGCTTAGAGGCTAGCAGCACAGATACGCAGTATTTT.

This clonotype has just a few counts. This rearrangement joins TRBV15 to TRBJ2-2; a weak D match, TRBD1 (6 bases). This CDR3 is built from 16 residues. The V end lost 6 bases, the J end lost 2 bases, and 16 bases lay between the germline ends. Looked up from germline, CDR1 is LNHNV and CDR2 is YYDKDF (reference sequence). The CDR3 protein is CATRRSGAINTGELFF. CDR3 in DNA: TGTGCCACCAGGAGATCAGGGGCGATTAACACCGGGGAGCTGTTTTTT.

This clonotype has only a few counts. This chain links TRBV25-1 with TRBJ2-7; D is ambiguous. Germline V gene sequence: CDR1 MGHDK, CDR2 SYGVNS. V was clipped by 7 bases and J by 2 bases, with 15 bases between them. The CDR3 runs 14 residues. In DNA form, the CDR3 reads TGTGCCAGCATAGGGCGGTCCATTCCCTACGAGCAGTACTTC. It codes for CASIGRSIPYEQYF.

This chain links TRBV12-3 or TRBV12-4 with TRBJ1-4, with 7 bases lining up with TRBD1. This CDR3 contains 15 residues. Trimming cost V 6 bases and J 8 bases; bases outside gene matches: 12. For the CDR3, the DNA is TGTGCCAGCAGCCCCATCCCCAGGGGGGGAGAAAAACTGTTTTTT. Translated, it gives CASSPIPRGGEKLFF.

As for this clonotype: An end of the junction does not agree with germline; a read error may underlie this. The chain combines TRBV5-1 with TRBJ2-1; TRBD2 matches 12 bases. The CDR3 consists of 17 residues. Germline V gene lookup returns CDR1 SGHRS and CDR2 YFSETQ. The chain's CDR3 is CASSLASGGARYNERFF. The CDR3 DNA follows: TGCGCCAGCAGCTTGGCTAGCGGGGGGGCAAGATACAATGAGCGGTTCTTC.

The chain employs TRBV10-2 and TRBJ1-5, with TRBD1 matching over 8 bases. Germline CDR1 WSHSY, CDR2 SAAADI. The junction had 10 bases not matched to a gene; V was cut back by 3 bases and J by 6 bases. This CDR3 has 16 residues. The CDR3 coding sequence is TGCGCCAGCAGTGACAACCGCCTCAGGGGGCGTCAGCCCCAGCATTTT. Translated: CASSDNRLRGRQPQHF.

CDR3 region: CATSAFLGQGHNEQFF. The CDR3 region has the DNA TGTGCCACCAGTGCTTTCCTGGGGCAGGGTCACAATGAGCAGTTCTTC. The rearrangement joins TRBV24-1 to TRBJ2-1; TRBD1 is a possible D gene (5 bases). CDR3 length: 16 amino acids. The germline V gene encodes CDR1 KGHDR and CDR2 SFDVKD. Trimming removed 5 bases at V and 5 bases at J, with 18 bases between.

This clonotype has more than one count but fewer than ten. The junction shows a germline mismatch at one end, possibly a read error. The J gene is TRBJ2-1, the V gene TRBV12-3 or TRBV12-4; D is unclear. The CDR3 contains 14 residues. The CDR3 loop reads CAGSFGSSYNEQFF. Written as DNA, the CDR3 is TGTGCCGGCAGTTTCGGCAGCTCCTACAATGAGCAGTTCTTC.

The CDR3 nucleotides read TGTGCCAGCACCCTCTTACAGGGGAAGGGTAATTCACCCCTCCACTTT. Its protein product is CASTLLQGKGNSPLHF. This chain links TRBV6-5 with TRBJ1-6; 7 bases fit TRBD1. The CDR3 covers 16 residues. Per germline, CDR1 MNHEY and CDR2 SVGAGI. Unmatched junction bases numbered 12, after V lost 7 bases and J lost 6 bases.

This sequence joins TRBV12-3 or TRBV12-4 and TRBJ2-3; D is ambiguous. The CDR3 is 14 amino acids. V gave up 6 bases and J gave up 0 bases, with 10 bases separating them. CDR3 bases: TGTGCCAGCAGATCAAGCGTGAGCACAGATACGCAGTATTTT. It specifies CASRSSVSTDTQYF.

The V gene is TRBV11-2, the J gene TRBJ2-3; tentatively, D is TRBD2 (8 bases). CDR1 is SGHAT, CDR2 FQNNGV, per germline. The CDR3 runs to 18 residues. Between the trimmed V and J ends, which lost 4 bases and 10 bases, there was a span of 30 bases. In DNA form, the CDR3 reads TGTGCCAGCAGCTGGGGACAGCTTAGCGGGAATCCCCTTAAAGCGCAGTATTTT. Amino acid sequence: CASSWGQLSGNPLKAQYF.

The chain recombines TRBV28 with TRBJ1-2, with 10 bases fitting TRBD1. Trimming removed 10 bases from V and 8 bases from J; junction bases left unmatched: 10. Germline-derived CDR1 and CDR2 are MDHEN and SYDVKM. The CDR3 contains 13 residues. Here the CDR3 reads CAIRDRGPLGYTF. DNA for the CDR3: TGTGCCATCCGGGACAGGGGTCCCCTGGGCTACACCTTC.

Comments on this clonotype: The junction does not match germline at one end; this may be a read error. The chain has TRBV7-8 and TRBJ2-7; D ambiguous. The CDR3 covers 17 residues. CDR1 is SGHVS and CDR2 is FQNEAQ in the germline V gene. The CDR3 protein is CASSLERIRATYYERYF. The CDR3 bases are TGTGCCAGCAGCTTAGAGCGTATCCGCGCAACCTACTACGAGCGGTACTTC.

CDR3 protein: CASRGDRPYGYTF. The CDR3 DNA reads TGTGCCAGCAGAGGGGACAGGCCCTATGGCTACACCTTC. V is TRBV7-9 and J is TRBJ1-2; the match to TRBD1 covers 8 bases. Trimming cost V 6 bases and J 4 bases; bases outside gene matches: 4. Germline loops: CDR1 SEHNR, CDR2 FQNEAQ (reference sequence). The CDR3 contains 13 residues. Looking up the rest from reference TRBV7-9 and TRBJ1-2 gives the full variable domain: DTGVSQNPRHKITKRGQNVTFRCDPISEHNRLYWYRQTLGQGPEFLTYFQNEAQLEKSRLLSDRFSAERPKGSFSTLEIQRTEQGDSAMYLCASRGDRPYGYTFGSGTRLTVV.

This clonotype was picked up many times. The chain recombines TRBV4-1 with TRBJ2-3; 9 positions agree with TRBD1. V trimming: 2 bases; J trimming: 6 bases; junction bases outside the gene matches: 6. The CDR3 is 15 residues long. Germline CDR1 and CDR2: MGHRA and YSYEKL. The CDR3 region is CASSQHGQGRDTQYF. For the CDR3, the DNA is TGCGCCAGCAGCCAACACGGACAGGGGAGGGATACGCAGTATTTT.

This clonotype was counted between two and nine times. The rearrangement uses TRBV27 and TRBJ2-7; 12 nucleotides line up with TRBD1. CDR3 length equals 15 residues. Unmatched junction bases numbered 3, after V lost 2 bases and J lost 4 bases. Germline V gives CDR1 MNHEY, CDR2 SMNVEV (reference sequence). The CDR3 spells CASSLGTGGVYEQYF. DNA for the CDR3: TGTGCCAGCAGTTTAGGGACAGGGGGCGTTTACGAGCAGTACTTC.

This clonotype was seen a few times. V usage is TRBV6-2 or TRBV6-3 and J usage is TRBJ2-3; 8 bases fit TRBD2. This CDR3 has 15 residues. Looked up from germline, CDR1 is MNHEY and CDR2 is SVGEGT. The junction had 4 bases not matched to a gene; V was cut back by 0 bases and J by 5 bases. CDR3 sequence: CASSYSERGIDTQYF. DNA for the CDR3: TGTGCCAGCAGTTACTCCGAGCGGGGGATAGATACGCAGTATTTT.